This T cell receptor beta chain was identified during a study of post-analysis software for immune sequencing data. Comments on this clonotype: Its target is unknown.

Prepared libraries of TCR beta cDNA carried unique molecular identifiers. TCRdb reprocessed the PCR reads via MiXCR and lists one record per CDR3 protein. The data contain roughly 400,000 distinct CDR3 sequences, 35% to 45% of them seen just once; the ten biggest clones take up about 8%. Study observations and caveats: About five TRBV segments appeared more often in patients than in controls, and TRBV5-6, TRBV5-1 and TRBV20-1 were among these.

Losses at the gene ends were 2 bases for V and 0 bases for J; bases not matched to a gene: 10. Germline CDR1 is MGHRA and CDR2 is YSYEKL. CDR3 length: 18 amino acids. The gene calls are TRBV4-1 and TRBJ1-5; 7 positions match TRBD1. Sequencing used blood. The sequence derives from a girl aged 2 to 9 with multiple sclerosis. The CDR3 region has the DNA TGCGCCAGCAGCCAACGGGGGACGGACAGGTATAGCAATCAGCCCCAGCATTTT. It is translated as CASSQRGTDRYSNQPQHF.